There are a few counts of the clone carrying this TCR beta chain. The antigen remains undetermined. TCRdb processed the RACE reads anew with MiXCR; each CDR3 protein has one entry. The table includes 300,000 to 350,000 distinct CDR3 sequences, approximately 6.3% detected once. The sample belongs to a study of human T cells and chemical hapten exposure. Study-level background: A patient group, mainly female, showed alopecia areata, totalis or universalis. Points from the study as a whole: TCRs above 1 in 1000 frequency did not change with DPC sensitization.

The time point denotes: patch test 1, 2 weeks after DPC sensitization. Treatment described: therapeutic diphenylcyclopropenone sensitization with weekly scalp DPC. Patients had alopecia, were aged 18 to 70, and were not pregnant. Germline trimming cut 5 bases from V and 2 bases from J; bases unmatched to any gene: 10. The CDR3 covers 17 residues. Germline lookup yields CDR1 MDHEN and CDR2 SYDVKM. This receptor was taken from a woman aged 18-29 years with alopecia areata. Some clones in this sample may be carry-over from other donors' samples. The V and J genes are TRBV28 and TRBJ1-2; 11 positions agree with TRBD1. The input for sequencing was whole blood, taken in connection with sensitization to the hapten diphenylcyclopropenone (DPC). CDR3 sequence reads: CASSARTGGLVNYGYTF. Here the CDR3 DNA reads TGTGCCAGCAGTGCAAGGACAGGGGGCTTGGTAAACTATGGCTACACCTTC.